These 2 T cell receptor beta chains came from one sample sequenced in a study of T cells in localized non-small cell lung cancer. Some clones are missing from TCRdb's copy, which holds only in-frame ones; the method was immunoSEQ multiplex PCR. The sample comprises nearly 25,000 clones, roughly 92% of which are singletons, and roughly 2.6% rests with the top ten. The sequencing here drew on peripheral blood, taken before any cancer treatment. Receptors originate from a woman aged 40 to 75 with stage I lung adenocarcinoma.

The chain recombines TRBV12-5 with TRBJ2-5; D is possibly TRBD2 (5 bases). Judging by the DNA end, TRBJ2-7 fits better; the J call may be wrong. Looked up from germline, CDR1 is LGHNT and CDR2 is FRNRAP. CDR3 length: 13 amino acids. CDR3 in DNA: TGTGCTAGTGGTTTCGGTGAGGGCCGCGAGCAGTACTTC. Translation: CASGFGEGREQYF.

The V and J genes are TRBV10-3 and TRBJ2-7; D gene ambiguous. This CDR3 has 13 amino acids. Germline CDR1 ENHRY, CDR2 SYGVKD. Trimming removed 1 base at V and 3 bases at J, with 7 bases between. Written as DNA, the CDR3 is TGTGCCATCAGTGAGTGGAACAACTACGAGCAGTACTTC. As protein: CAISEWNNYEQYF.